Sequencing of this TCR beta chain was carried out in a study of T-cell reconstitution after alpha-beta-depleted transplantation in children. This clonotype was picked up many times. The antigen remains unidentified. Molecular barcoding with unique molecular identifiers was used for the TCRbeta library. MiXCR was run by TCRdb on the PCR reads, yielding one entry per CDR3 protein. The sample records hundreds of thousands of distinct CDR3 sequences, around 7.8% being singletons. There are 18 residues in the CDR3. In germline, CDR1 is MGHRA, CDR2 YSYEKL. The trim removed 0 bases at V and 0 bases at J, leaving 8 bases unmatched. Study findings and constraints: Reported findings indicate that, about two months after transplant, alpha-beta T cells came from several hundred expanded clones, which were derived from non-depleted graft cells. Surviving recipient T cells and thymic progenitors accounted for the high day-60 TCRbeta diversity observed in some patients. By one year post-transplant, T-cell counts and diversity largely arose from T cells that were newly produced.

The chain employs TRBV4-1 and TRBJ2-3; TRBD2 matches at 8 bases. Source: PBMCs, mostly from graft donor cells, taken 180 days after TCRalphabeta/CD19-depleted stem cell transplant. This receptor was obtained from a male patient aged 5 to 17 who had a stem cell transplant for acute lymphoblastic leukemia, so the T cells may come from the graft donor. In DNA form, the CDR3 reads TGCGCCAGCAGCCAAGATTTCCCGACTAGCGTTAGCACAGATACGCAGTATTTT. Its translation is CASSQDFPTSVSTDTQYF.